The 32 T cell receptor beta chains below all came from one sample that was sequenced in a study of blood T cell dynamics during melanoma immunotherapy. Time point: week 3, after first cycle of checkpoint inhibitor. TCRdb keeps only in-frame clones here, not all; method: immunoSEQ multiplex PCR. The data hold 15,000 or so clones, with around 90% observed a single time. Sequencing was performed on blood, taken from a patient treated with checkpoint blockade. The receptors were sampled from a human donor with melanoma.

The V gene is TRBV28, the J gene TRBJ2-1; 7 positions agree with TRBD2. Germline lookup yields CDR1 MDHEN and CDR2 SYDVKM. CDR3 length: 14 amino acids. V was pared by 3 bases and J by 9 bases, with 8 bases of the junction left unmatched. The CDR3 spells CASSLLAVQPEQFF. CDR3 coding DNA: TGTGCCAGCAGTTTGCTAGCGGTCCAGCCTGAGCAGTTCTTC.

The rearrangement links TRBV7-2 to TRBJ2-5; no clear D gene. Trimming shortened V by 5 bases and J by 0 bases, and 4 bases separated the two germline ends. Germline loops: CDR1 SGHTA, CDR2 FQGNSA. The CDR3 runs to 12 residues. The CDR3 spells CASSPYQETQYF. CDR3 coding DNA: TGTGCCAGCAGCCCGTACCAAGAGACCCAGTACTTC.

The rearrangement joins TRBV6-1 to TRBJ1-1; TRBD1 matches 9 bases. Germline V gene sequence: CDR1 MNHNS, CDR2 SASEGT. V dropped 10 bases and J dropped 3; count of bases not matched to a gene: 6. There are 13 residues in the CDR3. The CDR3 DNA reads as TGTGCCATAAGGGACAGGGACTACACTGAAGCTTTCTTT. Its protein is CAIRDRDYTEAFF.

CDR3 amino acids: CASSLSFGGWSTDTQYF. The CDR3 bases are TGCGCCAGCAGCTTGAGCTTTGGCGGATGGAGCACAGATACGCAGTATTTT. V gene TRBV5-1 combines with J gene TRBJ2-3; D not certain. The germline V gene has CDR1 SGHRS and CDR2 YFSETQ. V lost 1 base and J lost 0, with 15 bases in between. This CDR3 spans 17 amino acids.

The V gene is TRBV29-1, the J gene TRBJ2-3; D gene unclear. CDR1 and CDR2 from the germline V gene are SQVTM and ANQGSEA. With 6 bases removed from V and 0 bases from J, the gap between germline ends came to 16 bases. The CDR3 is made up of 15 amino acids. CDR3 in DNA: TGCAGCGTCCCGCCGGTCGACGGGAGCACAGATACGCAGTATTTT. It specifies CSVPPVDGSTDTQYF.

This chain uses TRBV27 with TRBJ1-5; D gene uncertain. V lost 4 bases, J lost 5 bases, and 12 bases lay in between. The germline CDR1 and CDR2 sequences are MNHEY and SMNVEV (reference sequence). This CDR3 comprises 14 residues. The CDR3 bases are TGTGCCAGCAGTTCCCTAACCCCCGATCAGCCCCAGCATTTT. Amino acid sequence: CASSSLTPDQPQHF.

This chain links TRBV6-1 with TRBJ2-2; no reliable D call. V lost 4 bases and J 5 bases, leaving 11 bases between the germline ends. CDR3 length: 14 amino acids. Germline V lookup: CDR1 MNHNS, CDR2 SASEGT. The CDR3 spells CASSVLVRTGELFF. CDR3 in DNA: TGTGCCAGCAGTGTACTTGTGAGAACCGGGGAGCTGTTTTTT.

As DNA, the CDR3 is TGTGCCAGCAGCCGAGCGGGAGGGCGGGGTGAGCAGTTCTTC. This encodes CASSRAGGRGEQFF. The rearrangement links TRBV5-6 to TRBJ2-1, with 10 bases that match TRBD2. The V segment lost 4 bases and the J segment 9 bases; nucleotides outside the gene matches: 7. Looked up from germline, CDR1 is SGHDT and CDR2 is YYEEEE. The CDR3 covers 14 residues.

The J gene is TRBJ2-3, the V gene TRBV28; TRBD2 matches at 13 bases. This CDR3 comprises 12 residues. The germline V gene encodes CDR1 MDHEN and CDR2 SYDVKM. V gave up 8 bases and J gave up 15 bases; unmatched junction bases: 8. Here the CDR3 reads CASVAGTSGIYF. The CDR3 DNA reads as TGTGCCAGCGTAGCCGGGACTAGCGGGATCTATTTT.

The CDR3 sequence: CASSLQEWEKLFF. The CDR3 nucleotides are TGTGCCAGCAGCTTACAGGAGTGGGAAAAACTGTTTTTT. V gene TRBV11-2 combines with J gene TRBJ1-4, with D unresolved. Trimming cost V 2 bases and J 8 bases, with 9 bases left between them. This CDR3 has 13 amino acids. CDR1 SGHAT and CDR2 FQNNGV come from the germline V gene.

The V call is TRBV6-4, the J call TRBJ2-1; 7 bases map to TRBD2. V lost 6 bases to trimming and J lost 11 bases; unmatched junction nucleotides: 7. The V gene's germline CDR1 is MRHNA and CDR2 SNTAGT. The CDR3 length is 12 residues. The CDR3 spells CASRGGAGKQFF. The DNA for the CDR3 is TGTGCCAGCAGGGGAGGAGCGGGGAAGCAGTTCTTC.

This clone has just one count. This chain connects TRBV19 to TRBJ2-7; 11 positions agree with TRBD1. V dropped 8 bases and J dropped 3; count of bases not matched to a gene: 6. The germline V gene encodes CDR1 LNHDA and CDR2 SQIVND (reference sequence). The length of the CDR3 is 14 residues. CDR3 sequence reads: CASRGQGANYEQYF. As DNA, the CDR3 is TGTGCCAGTCGTGGACAGGGGGCCAACTACGAGCAGTACTTC.

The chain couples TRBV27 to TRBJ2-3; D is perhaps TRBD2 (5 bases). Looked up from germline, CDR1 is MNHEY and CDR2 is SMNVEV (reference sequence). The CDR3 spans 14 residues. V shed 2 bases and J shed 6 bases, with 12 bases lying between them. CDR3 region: CASSLGDSGDTQYF. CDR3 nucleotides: TGTGCCAGCAGTTTAGGAGATTCGGGGGATACGCAGTATTTT.

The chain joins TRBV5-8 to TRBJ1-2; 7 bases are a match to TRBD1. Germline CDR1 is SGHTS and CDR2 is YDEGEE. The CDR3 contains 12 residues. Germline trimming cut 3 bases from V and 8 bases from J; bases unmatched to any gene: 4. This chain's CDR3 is CASSWDRGGYTF. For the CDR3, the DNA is TGTGCCAGCAGCTGGGACAGAGGGGGCTACACCTTC.

CDR3 loop: CASSLGAFSYEQYF. The CDR3 DNA reads as TGTGCCAGCAGTTTAGGGGCTTTTTCCTACGAGCAGTACTTC. This chain joins TRBV28 and TRBJ2-7; TRBD1 might be the D (5 bases). CDR1 and CDR2 from the germline V gene are MDHEN and SYDVKM. This CDR3 comprises 14 residues. The V end lost 2 bases, the J end lost 1 base, and 9 bases lay between the germline ends.

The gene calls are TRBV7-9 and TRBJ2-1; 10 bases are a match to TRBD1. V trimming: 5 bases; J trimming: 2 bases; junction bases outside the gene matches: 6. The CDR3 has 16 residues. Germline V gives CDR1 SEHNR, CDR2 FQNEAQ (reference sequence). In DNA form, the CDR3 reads TGTGCCAGCAGCCAACAAGGGACAGGGGCCTACAATGAGCAGTTCTTC. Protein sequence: CASSQQGTGAYNEQFF.

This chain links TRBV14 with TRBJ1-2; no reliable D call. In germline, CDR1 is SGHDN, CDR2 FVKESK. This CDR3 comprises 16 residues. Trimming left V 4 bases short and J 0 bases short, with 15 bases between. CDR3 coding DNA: TGTGCCAGCAGCCCGGTAAGGGCGACCGCTAACTATGGCTACACCTTC. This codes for CASSPVRATANYGYTF.

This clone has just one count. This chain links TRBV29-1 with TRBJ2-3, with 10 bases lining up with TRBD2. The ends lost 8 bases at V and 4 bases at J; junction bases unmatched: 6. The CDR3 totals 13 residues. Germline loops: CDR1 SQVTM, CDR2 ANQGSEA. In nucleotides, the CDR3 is TGCAGCAGGACTAGCGGAGGCTCAGATACGCAGTATTTT. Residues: CSRTSGGSDTQYF.

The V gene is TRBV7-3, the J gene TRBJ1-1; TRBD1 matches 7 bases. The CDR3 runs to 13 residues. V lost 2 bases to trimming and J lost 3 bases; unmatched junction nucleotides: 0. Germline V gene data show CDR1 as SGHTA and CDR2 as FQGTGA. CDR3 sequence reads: CASSLQGDTEAFF. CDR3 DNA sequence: TGTGCCAGCAGCTTACAGGGGGACACTGAAGCTTTCTTT.

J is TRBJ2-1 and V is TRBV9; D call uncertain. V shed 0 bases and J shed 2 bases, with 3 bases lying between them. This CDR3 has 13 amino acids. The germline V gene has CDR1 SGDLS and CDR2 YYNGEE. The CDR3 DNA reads TGTGCCAGCAGCGTAGCAGCCTACAATGAGCAGTTCTTC. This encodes CASSVAAYNEQFF. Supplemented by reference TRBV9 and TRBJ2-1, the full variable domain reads DSGVTQTPKHLITATGQRVTLRCSPRSGDLSVYWYQQSLDQGLQFLIQYYNGEERAKGNILERFSAQQFPDLHSELNLSSLELGDSALYFCASSVAAYNEQFFGPGTRLTVL.

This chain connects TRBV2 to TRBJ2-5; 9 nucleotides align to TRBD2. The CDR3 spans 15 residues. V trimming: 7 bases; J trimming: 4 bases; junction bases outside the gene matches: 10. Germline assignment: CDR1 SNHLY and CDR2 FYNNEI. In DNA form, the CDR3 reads TGTGCCAGCACTTATAGCGGGAGCCGGGGAGAGACCCAGTACTTC. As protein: CASTYSGSRGETQYF.

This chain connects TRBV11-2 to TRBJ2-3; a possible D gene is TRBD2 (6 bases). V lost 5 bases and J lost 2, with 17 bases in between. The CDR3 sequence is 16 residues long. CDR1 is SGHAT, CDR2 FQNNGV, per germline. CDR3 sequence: CASSPSVGGFTDTQYF. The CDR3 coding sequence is TGTGCCAGCAGCCCCTCGGTGGGGGGATTCACAGATACGCAGTATTTT.

CDR3 coding DNA: TGTGCCAGCAGTCGTCAGGACAGTTTCCAAGAGACCCAGTACTTC. Its protein product is CASSRQDSFQETQYF. This chain joins TRBV28 and TRBJ2-5; tentative D call: TRBD1 (6 bases). CDR3 length equals 15 residues. CDR1 and CDR2 from the germline V gene are MDHEN and SYDVKM. V dropped 5 bases and J dropped 1 base, with 14 bases sitting between them.

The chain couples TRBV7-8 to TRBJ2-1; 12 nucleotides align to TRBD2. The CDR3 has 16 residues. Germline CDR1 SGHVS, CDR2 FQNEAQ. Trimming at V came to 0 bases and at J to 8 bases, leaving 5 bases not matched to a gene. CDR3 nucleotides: TGTGCCAGCAGCTTAGCGACTAGCGGGAGTTCCCATGAGCAGTTCTTC. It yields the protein CASSLATSGSSHEQFF. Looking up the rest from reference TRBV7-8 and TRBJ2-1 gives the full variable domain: GAGVSQSPRYKVAKRGQDVALRCDPISGHVSLFWYQQALGQGPEFLTYFQNEAQLDKSGLPSDRFFAERPEGSVSTLKIQRTQQEDSAVYLCASSLATSGSSHEQFFGPGTRLTVL.

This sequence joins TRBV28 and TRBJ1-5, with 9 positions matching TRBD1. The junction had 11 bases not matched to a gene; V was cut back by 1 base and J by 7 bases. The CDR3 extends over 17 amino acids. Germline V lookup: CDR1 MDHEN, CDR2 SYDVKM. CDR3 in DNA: TGTGCCAGCAGTTTATATGGTACAGGGGGCTCCCGGCAGCCCCAGCATTTT. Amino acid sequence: CASSLYGTGGSRQPQHF.

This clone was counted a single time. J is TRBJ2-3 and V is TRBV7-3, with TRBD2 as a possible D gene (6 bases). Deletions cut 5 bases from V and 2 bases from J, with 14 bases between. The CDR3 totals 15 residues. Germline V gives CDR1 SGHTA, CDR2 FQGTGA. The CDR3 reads CASSGGQLATDTQYF. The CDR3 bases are TGTGCCAGCAGCGGAGGGCAACTCGCCACAGATACGCAGTATTTT.

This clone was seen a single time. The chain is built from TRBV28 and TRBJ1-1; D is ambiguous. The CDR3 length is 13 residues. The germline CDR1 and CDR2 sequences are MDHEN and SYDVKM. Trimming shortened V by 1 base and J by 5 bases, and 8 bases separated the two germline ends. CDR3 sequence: CASSLSSRTEAFF. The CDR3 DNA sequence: TGTGCCAGCAGTTTATCGAGTCGAACTGAAGCTTTCTTT.

CDR3 region: CASSFSGTGGVLDIQYF. For the CDR3, the DNA is TGTGCCAGCAGTTTCTCCGGGACAGGGGGAGTGTTGGACATTCAGTACTTC. This chain joins TRBV28 and TRBJ2-4, with 11 bases identical to TRBD1. Germline CDR1 MDHEN, CDR2 SYDVKM. CDR3 length: 17 amino acids. V shed 3 bases, J shed 8 bases, and the junction held 12 bases outside the gene matches.

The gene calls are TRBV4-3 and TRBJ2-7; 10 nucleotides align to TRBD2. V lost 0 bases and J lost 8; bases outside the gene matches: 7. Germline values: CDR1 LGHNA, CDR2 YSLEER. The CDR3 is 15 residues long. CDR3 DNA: TGCGCCAGCAGCCAAGAGACTAGCGGGTTGGAAAAGCAGTACTTC. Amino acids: CASSQETSGLEKQYF.

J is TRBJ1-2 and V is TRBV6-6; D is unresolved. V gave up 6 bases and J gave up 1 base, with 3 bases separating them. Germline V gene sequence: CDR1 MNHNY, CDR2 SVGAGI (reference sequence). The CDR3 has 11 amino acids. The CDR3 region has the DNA TGTGCCAGCAGCGATAACTATGGCTACACCTTC. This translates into CASSDNYGYTF.

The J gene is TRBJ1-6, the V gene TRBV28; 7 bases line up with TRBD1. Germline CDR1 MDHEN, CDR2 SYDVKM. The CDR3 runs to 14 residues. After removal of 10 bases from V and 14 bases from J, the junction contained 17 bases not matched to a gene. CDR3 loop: CAIRGGQPRLSLHF. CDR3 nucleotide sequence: TGTGCCATCCGTGGGGGACAGCCCCGTTTGTCCCTCCACTTT.

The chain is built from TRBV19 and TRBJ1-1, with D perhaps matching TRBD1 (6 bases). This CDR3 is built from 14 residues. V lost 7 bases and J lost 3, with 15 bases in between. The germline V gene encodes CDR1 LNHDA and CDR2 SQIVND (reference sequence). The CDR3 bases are TGTGCCAGTACCAACACAGGGTGGCACACTGAAGCTTTCTTT. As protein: CASTNTGWHTEAFF.